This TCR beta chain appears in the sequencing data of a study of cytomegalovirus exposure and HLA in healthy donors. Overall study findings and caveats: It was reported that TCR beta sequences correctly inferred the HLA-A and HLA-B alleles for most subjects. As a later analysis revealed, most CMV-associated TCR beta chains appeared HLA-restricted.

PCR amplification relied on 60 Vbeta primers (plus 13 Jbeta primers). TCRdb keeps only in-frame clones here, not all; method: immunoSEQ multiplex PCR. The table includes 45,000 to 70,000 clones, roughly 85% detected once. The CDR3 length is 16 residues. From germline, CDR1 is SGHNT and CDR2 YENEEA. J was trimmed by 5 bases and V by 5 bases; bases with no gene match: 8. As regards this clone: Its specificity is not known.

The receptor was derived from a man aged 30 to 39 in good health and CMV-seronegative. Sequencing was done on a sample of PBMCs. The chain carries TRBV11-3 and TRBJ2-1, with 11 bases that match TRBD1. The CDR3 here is CASSPPGTGGNNEQFF. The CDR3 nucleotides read TGTGCCAGCAGCCCACCCGGGACAGGGGGGAACAATGAGCAGTTCTTC.